Described below is a single T cell receptor beta chain sequence and its context. No antigen is known for it. The sample comes from a study of Ad26.COV2.S vaccination and SARS-CoV-2 variants. Profiling relied on immunoSEQ multiplex PCR, and the TCRdb table lists in-frame clones only, not all of them. Of around 300,000 clones detected, 88% appear once; the ten largest clones hold around 6.4%. Broader study findings: People who got the vaccine had more spike-specific TCR breadth than people who got placebo. Reports say spike-specific CD8+ and CD4+ T cell responses covered substantial breadth after vaccination.

Indicated treatment: about 20 received Ad26.COV2.S at low or high dose, single or two shots; about five received placebo; per-sample allocation not given. Sampling occurred on day 63 after the first vaccine or placebo injection. Donor was an adult aged 18-55 years in Boston. The sample in question was peripheral blood, obtained in a trial of Ad26.COV2.S vaccine versus placebo. The receptor was isolated from a person between 18 and 65 years old who received the Ad26.COV2.S COVID-19 vaccine or a placebo.

Written as DNA, the CDR3 is TGCGCCAGCAGCCAAGACACCTTAAACAGAATCTCTGGAAACACCATATATTTT. It encodes CASSQDTLNRISGNTIYF. J is TRBJ1-3 and V is TRBV4-1; D call uncertain. Germline-derived CDR1 and CDR2 are MGHRA and YSYEKL. Trimming removed 0 bases at V and 0 bases at J, with 15 bases between. The CDR3 runs 18 residues.